The 2 T cell receptor beta chains in this list originate from one sample, sequenced in a study of cytomegalovirus exposure and HLA in healthy donors (TCRdb year 2017). The library was obtained by the immunoSEQ multiplex PCR assay. TCRdb retrieved this table from immuneACCESS and kept in-frame rearrangements only. Not all clones are present; in checked studies, unresolved V genes account for under half, and no reason is known for the remainder. Across this sample there are roughly 170,000 clones, with about 86% seen only once. Around 2.8% of the sample belongs to the ten largest clones. Sequencing was carried out using PBMCs. The source of these receptors is a woman in her late teens or twenties in good health and CMV-seropositive.

V and J are TRBV4-1 and TRBJ1-3, with TRBD1 identical over 9 bases. The trim removed 3 bases at V and 8 bases at J, leaving 5 bases unmatched. The CDR3 loop spans 14 amino acids. Germline V gene data show CDR1 as MGHRA and CDR2 as YSYEKL. CDR3 region: CASSHPGQGYTIYF. CDR3 DNA: TGCGCCAGCAGCCATCCGGGACAGGGATACACCATATATTTT.

The chain carries TRBV10-3 and TRBJ2-2, with D possibly TRBD1 on 6 matching bases. This CDR3 contains 17 residues. Trimming cost V 4 bases and J 6 bases, with 21 bases left between them. CDR1 and CDR2 from the germline V gene are ENHRY and SYGVKD. The CDR3 DNA sequence: TGTGCCATCAGTGGGGAGACAGGTTCGAAGGGGTCCGGGGAGCTGTTTTTT. Its protein is CAISGETGSKGSGELFF.